This record looks at one T cell receptor beta chain sequence and its context. Generated by immunoSEQ multiplex PCR, the TCRdb table keeps only in-frame clones and is missing some. The table lists about 250,000 clones, roughly nine tenths of them singletons. This sample is part of a study of blood T cell repertoires in COVID-19. Deletions cut 3 bases from V and 2 bases from J, with 13 bases between. The CDR3 runs 15 residues. Germline loops: CDR1 KGHSH, CDR2 LQKENI. This sequence joins TRBV18 and TRBJ1-1, with D unclear. This TCR came from a woman aged 18-29 years who had recovered from COVID-19. The source material was PBMCs or T cells enriched from blood (not recorded which). The CDR3 DNA reads TGTGCCAGCTCACCCGGACTCCGGGAAAACACTGAAGCTTTCTTT. Its protein product is CASSPGLRENTEAFF.